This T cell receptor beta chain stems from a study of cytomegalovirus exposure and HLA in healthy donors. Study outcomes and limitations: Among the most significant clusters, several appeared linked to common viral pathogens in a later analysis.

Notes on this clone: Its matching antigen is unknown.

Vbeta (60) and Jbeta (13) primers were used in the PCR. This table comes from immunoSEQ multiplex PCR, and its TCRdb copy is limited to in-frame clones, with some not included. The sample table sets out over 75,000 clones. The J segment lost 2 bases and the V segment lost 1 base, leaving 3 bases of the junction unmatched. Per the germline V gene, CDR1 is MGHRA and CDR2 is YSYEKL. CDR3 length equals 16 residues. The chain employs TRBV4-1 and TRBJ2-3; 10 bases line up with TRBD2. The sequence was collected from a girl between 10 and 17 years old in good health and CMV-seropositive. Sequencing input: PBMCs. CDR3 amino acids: CASSQGSGGNTDTQYF. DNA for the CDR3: TGCGCCAGCAGCCAAGGTAGCGGGGGGAACACAGATACGCAGTATTTT.